A selection of T cell receptor beta chains follows, all from one sample in a study of T-cell memory formation after mild COVID-19. MiXCR, applied by TCRdb to the 5' RACE reads, yields one record per CDR3 protein. The table has about 560,000 distinct CDR3 sequences, approximately 21% seen once. The sequencing input was PBMCs or a T cell subset sorted from them (not recorded which). Receptors were obtained from an adult woman who had mild COVID-19 (a few samples of this study predate the infection). Cell type and time point are not known. Both conserved end residues are part of each CDR3. A D gene is named only where the DNA matches it firmly. Clone sizes are given selectively: once, few, many, or a class where the clone is expanded.

>TRBV14|NA|TRBJ1-5|NA
CASSQGLNQPQHF
TGTGCCAGCAGCCAGGGCCTCAATCAGCCCCAGCATTTT
>TRBV24-1|NA|TRBJ2-3|NA
CATSDPQGTMSTDTQYF
TGTGCCACCAGTGACCCTCAGGGGACAATGAGCACAGATACGCAGTATTTT
>TRBV6-5|TRBD2|TRBJ2-7|NA
CASSYDGGASYEQYF
TGTGCCAGCAGTTACGACGGGGGGGCTTCCTACGAGCAGTACTTC
>TRBV27|NA|TRBJ2-1|NA
CASSLPRPGLGEQFF
TGTGCCAGCAGTCTCCCACGGCCGGGACTCGGTGAGCAGTTCTTC
>TRBV12-3/TRBV12-4|NA|TRBJ1-1|few
CASSGSSATEAFF
TGTGCCAGCAGCGGGAGTTCAGCCACTGAAGCTTTCTTT
>TRBV6-6|NA|TRBJ2-7|NA
CASSLFHGTYEQYF
TGTGCCAGCAGCTTGTTTCACGGGACCTACGAGCAGTACTTC
>TRBV15|TRBD1|TRBJ2-1|few
CATSLLGTGASSYNEQFF
TGTGCCACCAGCCTCTTAGGGACAGGGGCTAGCTCCTACAATGAGCAGTTCTTC
>TRBV10-3|TRBD2|TRBJ2-5|few
CATRLAGSQETQYF
TGTGCCACCCGACTAGCGGGGAGCCAAGAGACCCAGTACTTC
>TRBV2|NA|TRBJ2-7|NA
CASRWTRSYEQYF
TGTGCCAGCAGATGGACGCGCTCCTACGAGCAGTACTTC
>TRBV7-6|TRBD2|TRBJ2-1|few
CASSSPGTSGNNEQFF
TGTGCCAGCAGCTCACCCGGGACTAGCGGGAACAATGAGCAGTTCTTC
>TRBV5-5|TRBD1|TRBJ2-6|NA
CASSLDRGGANVLTF
TGTGCCAGCAGCCTAGACAGGGGTGGGGCCAACGTCCTGACTTTC
>TRBV30|NA|TRBJ1-1|NA
CAWSVIGRLGPNTEAFF
TGTGCCTGGAGTGTTATAGGGCGGTTAGGCCCCAACACTGAAGCTTTCTTT
>TRBV4-1|TRBD2|TRBJ2-3|NA
CASSQDRGGRSTDTQYF
TGCGCCAGCAGCCAAGATCGGGGGGGGCGTAGCACAGATACGCAGTATTTT
>TRBV6-1|NA|TRBJ2-7|many
CASSRDSTYEQYF
TGTGCCAGCTCCCGGGACTCGACCTACGAGCAGTACTTC
>TRBV3-1|TRBD2|TRBJ2-1|NA
CASSQGTSGMWNEQFF
TGTGCCAGCAGCCAAGGAACTAGCGGGATGTGGAATGAGCAGTTCTTC
>TRBV6-2/TRBV6-3|TRBD2|TRBJ2-5|NA
CASSLASGRPTQETQYF
TGTGCCAGCAGTTTGGCTAGCGGGAGGCCCACCCAAGAGACCCAGTACTTC
>TRBV3-1|NA|TRBJ2-2|few
CASSQISSTSTNTGELFF
TGTGCCAGCAGCCAAATCTCCTCGACCTCCACGAACACCGGGGAGCTGTTTTTT
>TRBV4-1|TRBD1|TRBJ2-7|NA
CASSRGGRAHEQYF
TGCGCCAGCAGCCGAGGGGGCAGGGCGCACGAGCAGTACTTC
>TRBV7-3|NA|TRBJ2-2|few
CASSLMAGSGELFF
TGTGCCAGCAGCTTAATGGCGGGGTCCGGGGAGCTGTTTTTT
>TRBV6-2/TRBV6-3|NA|TRBJ2-7|few
CATRDSSMGPYEQYF
TGTGCCACCCGGGACTCGTCTATGGGCCCTTACGAGCAGTACTTC
>TRBV9|NA|TRBJ2-3|few
CASSVDGAGSTDTQYF
TGTGCCAGCAGCGTAGACGGCGCGGGGAGCACAGATACGCAGTATTTT
>TRBV15|TRBD2|TRBJ2-3|few
CATSSVVSGRAPVSF
TGTGCCACCAGCAGTGTTGTCAGCGGGAGGGCCCCTGTATCTTTT
>TRBV7-9|NA|TRBJ2-7|NA
CASSLDLLAYEQYF
TGTGCCAGCAGCTTGGACCTTCTGGCCTACGAGCAGTACTTC
>TRBV5-1|NA|TRBJ2-7|NA
CASRPYSGTYEQYF
TGCGCCAGCAGACCCTATAGCGGCACCTACGAGCAGTACTTC
>TRBV18|NA|TRBJ1-1|NA
CASSPPLGRAFF
TGTGCCAGCTCACCACCCCTAGGGCGGGCTTTCTTT